This note documents a single T cell receptor beta chain sequence. Donation came from healthy HIV-negative adults that had no recent acute infections or vaccinations. Each donor was a Caucasian adult residing in Nashville, Tennessee. The record originates from a study of shared clonotypes between healthy human individuals. Clones were sequenced by immunoSEQ multiplex PCR, and TCRdb holds only the in-frame ones, with some missing. The sample gives 950,000 to 1,100,000 clones, more than 60% of which show up once; about 1.5% is in the top ten. V lost 5 bases and J 6 bases, leaving 10 bases between the germline ends. The CDR3 sequence is 13 residues long. CDR1 is WNHNN, CDR2 SYGVQD, per germline (reference sequence).

The rearrangement uses TRBV10-1 and TRBJ2-2; possibly TRBD2 for D (5 bases). Specimen: memory CD4+ T cells sorted from blood. This sample's subset: CD45RA-negative fraction. The sequence was collected from a man younger than 30 in good health. CDR3 amino acids: CASSPRGAGELFF. DNA for the CDR3: TGCGCCAGCAGTCCCCGGGGAGCCGGGGAGCTGTTTTTT.